Listed below are T cell receptor beta chains from one sample, sequenced in a study of control samples from healthy donors and cancer patients. Here immunoSEQ multiplex PCR was the method, and the copy in TCRdb shows in-frame clones only, minus some. The sample shows about 130,000 clones, 91% of them seen only once. The material sequenced was blood. These receptors originate from a man younger than 35 in good health. Both conserved end residues are part of each CDR3. Each record gives: V gene, clone size, CDR3 protein. Clone sizes are given selectively: once, few, many, or a class where the clone is expanded.

v_gene: TRBV16
abundance: NA
CDR3aa: CASSLQDRVYNSPLHF

v_gene: TRBV27
abundance: NA
CDR3aa: CASSAPGQGYSPLHF

v_gene: TRBV30
abundance: NA
CDR3aa: CAWSGGEGTGELFF

v_gene: TRBV5-4
abundance: NA
CDR3aa: CASIFRGGAFF

v_gene: TRBV9
abundance: NA
CDR3aa: CASSPRDRGYEQYF

v_gene: TRBV6-5
abundance: NA
CDR3aa: CASSPTGYSGNTIYF

v_gene: TRBV7-9
abundance: NA
CDR3aa: CASSLGVGRMNTEAFF

v_gene: TRBV5-1
abundance: once
CDR3aa: CASSLTEDYGYTF

v_gene: TRBV5-1
abundance: NA
CDR3aa: CASSSHRGLLNAYEQYF

v_gene: TRBV19
abundance: NA
CDR3aa: CASSMSIGYTDTQYF

v_gene: TRBV7-3
abundance: NA
CDR3aa: CASSLIKTASTDTQYF

v_gene: TRBV6-5
abundance: NA
CDR3aa: CASRGTGAYYGYTF

v_gene: TRBV6-5
abundance: NA
CDR3aa: CASSQLDRDGYEQYF

v_gene: TRBV14
abundance: NA
CDR3aa: CASSQKTGNYEQYF

v_gene: TRBV18
abundance: NA
CDR3aa: CASSPLQVGTANEKLFF

v_gene: TRBV15
abundance: NA
CDR3aa: CATSRIPGQGMNTEAFF

v_gene: TRBV29-1
abundance: NA
CDR3aa: CSVRTPGNTIYF

v_gene: TRBV6-4
abundance: NA
CDR3aa: CASSDKEPYYGYTF

v_gene: TRBV15
abundance: NA
CDR3aa: CATSRSPGPRRTGELFF